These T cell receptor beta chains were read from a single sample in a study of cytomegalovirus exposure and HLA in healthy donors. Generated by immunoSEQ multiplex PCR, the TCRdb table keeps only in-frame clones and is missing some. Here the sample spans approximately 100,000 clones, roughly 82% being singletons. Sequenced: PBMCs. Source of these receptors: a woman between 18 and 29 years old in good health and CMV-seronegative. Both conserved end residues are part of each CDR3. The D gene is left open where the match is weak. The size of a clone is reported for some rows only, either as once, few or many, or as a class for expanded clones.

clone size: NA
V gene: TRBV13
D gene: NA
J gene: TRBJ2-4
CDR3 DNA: TGTGCCAGCAGCTTAGGCATGGGTAGTTGGCTAGCGAACCGCCCGTTTATAGGAAACATTCAGTACTTC
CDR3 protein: CASSLGMGSWLANRPFIGNIQYF

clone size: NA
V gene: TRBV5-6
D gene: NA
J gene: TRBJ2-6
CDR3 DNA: TGTGCCAGCAGCAAAAAAATTTTTACAGGGTCGGCCAACGTCCTGACTTTC
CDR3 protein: CASSKKIFTGSANVLTF

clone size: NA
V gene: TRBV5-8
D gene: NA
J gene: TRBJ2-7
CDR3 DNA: TGTGCCAGCAGCTTGGGAGGGCGGTCCTACGAGCAGTACTTC
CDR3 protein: CASSLGGRSYEQYF

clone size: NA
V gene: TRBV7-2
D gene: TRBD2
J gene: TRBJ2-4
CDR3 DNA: TGTGCCAGCAGTCCGGGACTAGCGCGGCTAGCCAAAAACATTCAGTACTTC
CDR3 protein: CASSPGLARLAKNIQYF

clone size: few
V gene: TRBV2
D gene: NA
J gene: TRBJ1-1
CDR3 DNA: TGTGCCAGCAGTGAAACATTGTCGAACACTGAAGCTTTCTTT
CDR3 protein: CASSETLSNTEAFF

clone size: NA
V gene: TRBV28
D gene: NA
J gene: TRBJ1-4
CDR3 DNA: TGTGCCAGCAGAAGGACCGGGGGGCGTTTTCTAAAGAGCGAAAAACTGTTTTTT
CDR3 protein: CASRRTGGRFLKSEKLFF

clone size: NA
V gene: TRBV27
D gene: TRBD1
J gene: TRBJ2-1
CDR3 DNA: TGTGCCAGCAGTCGGACAGGGGTCCGCAATGAGCAGTTCTTC
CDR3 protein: CASSRTGVRNEQFF

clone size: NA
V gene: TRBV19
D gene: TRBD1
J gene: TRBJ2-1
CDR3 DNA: TGTGCCAGTAGGATACCGGGACAGGGGTTCAATGAGCAGTTCTTC
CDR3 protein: CASRIPGQGFNEQFF

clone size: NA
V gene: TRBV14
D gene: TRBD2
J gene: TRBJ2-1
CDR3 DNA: TGTGCCAGCAGCCAAGTCTGGTCCCGGGACTACGAACCCTACAATGAGCAGTTCTTC
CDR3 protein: CASSQVWSRDYEPYNEQFF

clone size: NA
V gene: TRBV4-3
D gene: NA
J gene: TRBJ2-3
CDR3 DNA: TGCGCCAGCAGCCAAGATTGGAGGTTGGATACGCAGTATTTT
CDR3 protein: CASSQDWRLDTQYF

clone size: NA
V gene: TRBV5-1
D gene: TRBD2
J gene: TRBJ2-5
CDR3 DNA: TGCGCCAGCAGCAGCACTAGCGGGAAGGGGGGAGAGACCCAGTACTTC
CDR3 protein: CASSSTSGKGGETQYF

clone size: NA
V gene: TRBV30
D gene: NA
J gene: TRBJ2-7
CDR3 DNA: TGTGCCTGGAGTGTAAAGAGGGATTCCTACGAGCAGTACTTC
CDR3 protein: CAWSVKRDSYEQYF

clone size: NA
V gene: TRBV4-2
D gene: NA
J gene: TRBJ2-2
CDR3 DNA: TGTGCCAGCAGCCAAGATCCGAAAGGAGTCGGGGAGCTGTTTTTT
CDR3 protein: CASSQDPKGVGELFF

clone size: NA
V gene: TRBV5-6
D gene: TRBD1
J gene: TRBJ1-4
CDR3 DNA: TGTGCCAGCAGCTTACTCTCACAGGGGGTAAGAGAAAAACTGTTTTTT
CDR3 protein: CASSLLSQGVREKLFF

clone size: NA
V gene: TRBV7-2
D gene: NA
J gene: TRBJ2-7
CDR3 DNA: TGTGCCAGCAGGCCCGGGACTGGCTACGAGCAGTACTTC
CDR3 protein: CASRPGTGYEQYF

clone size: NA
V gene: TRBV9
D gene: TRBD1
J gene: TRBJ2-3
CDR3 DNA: TGTGCCAGCAGCGCCGTCAGGGGGACGAGCACAGATACGCAGTATTTT
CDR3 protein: CASSAVRGTSTDTQYF

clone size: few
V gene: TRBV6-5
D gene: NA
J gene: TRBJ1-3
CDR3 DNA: TGTGCCAGCAGTTTAGACAGGCATCCTGGAAACACCATATATTTT
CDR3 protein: CASSLDRHPGNTIYF

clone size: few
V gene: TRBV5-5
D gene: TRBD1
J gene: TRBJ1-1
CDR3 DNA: TGTGCCAGCAGCTCGGACAGGGGGAACACTGAAGCTTTCTTT
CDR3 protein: CASSSDRGNTEAFF

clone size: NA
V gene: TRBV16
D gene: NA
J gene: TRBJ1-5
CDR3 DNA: TGTGCCAGCAGCCAATTCGGCGGGCCCCAGCATTTT
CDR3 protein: CASSQFGGPQHF

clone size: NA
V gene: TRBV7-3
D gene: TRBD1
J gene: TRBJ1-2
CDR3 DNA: TGTGCCAGCAGCCCCACAGGGGGCAATAGGGATGGCTACACCTTC
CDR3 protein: CASSPTGGNRDGYTF

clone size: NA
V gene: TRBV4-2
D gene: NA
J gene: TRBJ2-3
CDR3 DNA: TGTGCCAGCAGCCAAGGCCCTCAGAGGGTAGATACGCAGTATTTT
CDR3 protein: CASSQGPQRVDTQYF

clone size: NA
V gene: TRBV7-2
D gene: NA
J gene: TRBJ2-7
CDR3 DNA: TGTGCCAGCAGCTTACCGTCCTACGAGCAGTACTTC
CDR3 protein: CASSLPSYEQYF

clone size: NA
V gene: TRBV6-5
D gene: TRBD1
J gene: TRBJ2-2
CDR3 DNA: TGTGCCAGCAGTTACGGGGACAGAGACACCGGGGAGCTGTTTTTT
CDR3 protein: CASSYGDRDTGELFF

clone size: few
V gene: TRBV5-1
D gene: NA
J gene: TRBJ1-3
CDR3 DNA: TGCGCCAGCAGCTTGGCACAGTCCTCTGGAAACACCATATATTTT
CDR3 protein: CASSLAQSSGNTIYF

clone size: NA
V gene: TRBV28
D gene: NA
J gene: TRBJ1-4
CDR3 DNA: TGTGCCAACCCACAGGGCCTCCCGGGCATTGCAACTAATGAAAAACTGTTTTTT
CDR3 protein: CANPQGLPGIATNEKLFF

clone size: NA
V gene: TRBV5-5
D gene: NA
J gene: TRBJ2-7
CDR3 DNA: TGTGCCAGCAGCTTGGATTCGGACGAGCAGTACTTC
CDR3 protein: CASSLDSDEQYF

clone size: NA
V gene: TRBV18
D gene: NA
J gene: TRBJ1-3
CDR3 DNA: TGTGCCAGCTCACCAACCACGGATCGCGGTGGAAACACCATATATTTT
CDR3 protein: CASSPTTDRGGNTIYF

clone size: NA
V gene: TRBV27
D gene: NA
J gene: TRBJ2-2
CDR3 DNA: TGTGCCAGCAGTTTATGGGCGGCGGGCAGGCTCACCGGGGAGCTGTTTTTT
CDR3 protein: CASSLWAAGRLTGELFF

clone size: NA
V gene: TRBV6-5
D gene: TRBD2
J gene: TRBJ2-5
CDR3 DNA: TGTGCCAGCAGTTACTCGGGGGTAGCGGGAGAGACCCAGTACTTC
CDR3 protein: CASSYSGVAGETQYF

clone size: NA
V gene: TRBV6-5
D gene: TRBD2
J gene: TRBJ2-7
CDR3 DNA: TGTGCCAGCGGGGAACCGGGAGGCACCTACGAGCAGTACTTC
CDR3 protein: CASGEPGGTYEQYF

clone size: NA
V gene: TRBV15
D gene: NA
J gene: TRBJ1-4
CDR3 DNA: TGTGCCACCAGCGGCGGGGCAACTAATGAAAAACTGTTTTTT
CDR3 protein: CATSGGATNEKLFF

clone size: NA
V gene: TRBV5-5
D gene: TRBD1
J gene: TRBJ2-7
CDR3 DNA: TGTGCCAGCAGCTTAACCGGGACAGGGGCCATCGAGCAGTACTTC
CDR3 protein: CASSLTGTGAIEQYF

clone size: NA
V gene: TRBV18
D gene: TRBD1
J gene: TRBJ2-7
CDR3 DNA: TGTGCCAGCTCACCACCCGGGACAGGGCGAGAGCAGTACTTC
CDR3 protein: CASSPPGTGREQYF

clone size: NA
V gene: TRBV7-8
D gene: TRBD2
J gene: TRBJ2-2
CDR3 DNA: TGTGCCAGCAGATATATACTTACTCAACCCCCTCTAGCGGGAAAGGCCGGGGAGCTGTTTTTT
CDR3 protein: CASRYILTQPPLAGKAGELFF

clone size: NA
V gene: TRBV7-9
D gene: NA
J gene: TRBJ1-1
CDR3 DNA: TGTTCCAGCAGCTTAAGCTACACTGAAGCTTTCTTT
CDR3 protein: CSSSLSYTEAFF

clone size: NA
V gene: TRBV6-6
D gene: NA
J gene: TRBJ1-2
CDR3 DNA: TGTGCCAGCACACACGCCGGGGGTTATGGCTACACCTTC
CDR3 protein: CASTHAGGYGYTF

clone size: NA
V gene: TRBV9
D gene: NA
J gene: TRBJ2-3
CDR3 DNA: TGTGCCAGCAGCGTAGTTTCCGCAGATACGCAGTATTTT
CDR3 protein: CASSVVSADTQYF

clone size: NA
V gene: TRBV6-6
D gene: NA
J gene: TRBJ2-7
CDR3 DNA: TGTGCCAGCAGTGAGATGAAGAAGGGGCAAAACGAGCAGTACTTC
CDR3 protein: CASSEMKKGQNEQYF

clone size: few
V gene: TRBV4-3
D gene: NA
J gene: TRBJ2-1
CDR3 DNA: TGCGCCAGCAGCAAACAGCGGAGCTCCTACAATGAGCAGTTCTTC
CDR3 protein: CASSKQRSSYNEQFF

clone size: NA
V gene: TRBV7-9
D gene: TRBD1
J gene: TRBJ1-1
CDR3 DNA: TGTGCCAGCAGCCTCATTGGGACAGGATGGAACACTGAAGCTTTCTTT
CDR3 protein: CASSLIGTGWNTEAFF

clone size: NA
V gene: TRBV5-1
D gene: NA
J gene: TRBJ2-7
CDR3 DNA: TGCGCCAGCAGCCAATCCCGACAGGAGCCTTCCTACGAGCAGTACTTC
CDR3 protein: CASSQSRQEPSYEQYF

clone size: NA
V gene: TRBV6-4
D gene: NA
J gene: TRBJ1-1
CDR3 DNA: TGTGCCAGCAGTGTAGAGGGAAACACTGAAGCTTTCTTT
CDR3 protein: CASSVEGNTEAFF

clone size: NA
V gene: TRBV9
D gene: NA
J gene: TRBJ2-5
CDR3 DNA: TGTGCCAGCAGCGTAGACCCCTCCACTCGTCAAGAGACCCAGTACTTC
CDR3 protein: CASSVDPSTRQETQYF

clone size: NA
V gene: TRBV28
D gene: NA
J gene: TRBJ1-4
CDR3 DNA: TGTGCCAGCAGTTCCGCAGGGGCAACTAATGAAAAACTGTTTTTT
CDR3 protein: CASSSAGATNEKLFF

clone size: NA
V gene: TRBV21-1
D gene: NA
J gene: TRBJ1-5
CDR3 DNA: TGTGCCAGCAGCATCCCGGGTTTTAGGGGAGGTCAGCCCCAGCATTTT
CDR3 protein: CASSIPGFRGGQPQHF

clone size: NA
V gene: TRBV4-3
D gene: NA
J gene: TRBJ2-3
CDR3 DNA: TGCGCCAGCAGCAGGAGGGAAAAGACAGATACGCAGTATTTT
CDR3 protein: CASSRREKTDTQYF